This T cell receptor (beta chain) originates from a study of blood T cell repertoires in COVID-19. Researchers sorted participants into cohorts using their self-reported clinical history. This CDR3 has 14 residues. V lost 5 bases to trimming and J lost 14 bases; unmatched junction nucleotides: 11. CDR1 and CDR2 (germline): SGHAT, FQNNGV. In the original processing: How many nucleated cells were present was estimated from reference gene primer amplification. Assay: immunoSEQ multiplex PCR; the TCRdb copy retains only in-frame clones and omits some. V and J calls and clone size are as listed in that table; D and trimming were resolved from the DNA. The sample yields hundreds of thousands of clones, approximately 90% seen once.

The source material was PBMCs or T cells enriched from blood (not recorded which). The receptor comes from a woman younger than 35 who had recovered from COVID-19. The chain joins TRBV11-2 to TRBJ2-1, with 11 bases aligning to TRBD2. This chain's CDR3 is CASSPSVTSGTEFF. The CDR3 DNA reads TGTGCCAGCAGCCCCTCGGTGACTAGCGGGACGGAGTTCTTC.